This T cell receptor (beta chain) was found in a study of human T cells and chemical hapten exposure. Across the whole study: It was small differences in pooled library volume that mainly caused per-sample TCR yields to vary. Study observations and caveats: DPC sensitization produced no change in TCRs with frequency above 1 in 1000.

This clonotype has ten or more counts. Its antigen is not identified. Individual cDNA molecules received unique molecular identifiers in the library. The authors' processing: A per-sample median of about 95,000 TCRs was observed, with counts ranging from roughly 20,000 to 750,000. MiXCR, run by TCRdb on the RACE reads, gives a single entry per CDR3 protein. None of the V and J calls come from the authors' own analysis; TCRdb made them. Here the sample spans 100,000 to 150,000 distinct CDR3 sequences, about 9% being singletons. CDR3 length: 15 residues. The ends were cut back, 2 bases at V and 0 bases at J, with 10 bases in the middle. Germline V lookup: CDR1 MNHEY, CDR2 SVGEGT. The sample's time point: healthy volunteer bleed at 2 weeks. The authors' total RNA extraction used unfractionated whole blood.

The TCR originated in a male donor in good health. Some clones in this sample may be carry-over from other donors' samples. The sample was whole blood. This chain links TRBV6-2 or TRBV6-3 with TRBJ1-1; D is possibly TRBD1 (5 bases). The CDR3 spells CASSYGGTVNTEAFF. The CDR3 DNA sequence: TGTGCCAGCAGTTACGGCGGGACCGTGAACACTGAAGCTTTCTTT.